A single T cell receptor beta chain is shown here with its context. Its matching antigen is unknown. The method was immunoSEQ multiplex PCR; TCRdb's version includes in-frame clones alone and lacks a portion of them. The sample has approximately 150,000 clones; roughly 80% are singletons. These data originate in a study of cytomegalovirus exposure and HLA in healthy donors. Study results and limitations: The tendency of first-cohort TCR clusters to co-occur in the roughly 120 validation repertoires was identified by a subsequent analysis. Confirmation was obtained in vitro that three CMV-associated chains are specific for CMV antigens. With high specificity and sensitivity, the classifier reportedly diagnosed cytomegalovirus status. The study flagged approximately 180 TCR beta chains as cytomegalovirus-associated.

Sample: PBMCs. The sequence was collected from a man aged 25-40 years in good health and CMV-seropositive.

CDR3 sequence (DNA): TGTGCCAGCAGGGGGACTAGCGGGAACTACGAGCAGTACTTC. This gives the protein CASRGTSGNYEQYF. This chain joins TRBV2 and TRBJ2-7; 13 bases are shared with TRBD2. The CDR3 loop spans 14 amino acids. V lost 6 bases, J lost 3 bases, and 2 bases stayed unmatched. Germline V gene sequence: CDR1 SNHLY, CDR2 FYNNEI.